The sequence of this TCR beta chain was determined in a study of blood T cell repertoires in COVID-19. For the study at large: Specimens from acute and convalescent COVID-19 originated in the United States, Italy and Spain. In each case, the material was cDNA or gDNA derived from T cells, B-cell-depleted T cells, or PBMCs.

In the original workflow: From reference gene primer amplification, estimates of nucleated cell counts were derived. Using immunoSEQ multiplex PCR, the repertoire was profiled, and TCRdb retains in-frame clones only, with some absent. V and J calls and clone size are copied from that table; D and trimming were computed from the DNA. The table includes tens of thousands of clones, approximately 88% detected once. With 5 bases removed from V and 4 bases from J, the gap between germline ends came to 14 bases. Germline V lookup: CDR1 SQVTM, CDR2 ANQGSEA. This CDR3 is built from 14 residues. The sequenced sample consisted of peripheral blood. The rearrangement joins TRBV29-1 to TRBJ1-4; unclear D gene. The source is an older woman with acute or convalescent COVID-19. CDR3 protein: CSVQVLGRNEKLFF. CDR3 nucleotide sequence: TGCAGCGTTCAGGTCTTAGGTCGTAATGAAAAACTGTTTTTT.